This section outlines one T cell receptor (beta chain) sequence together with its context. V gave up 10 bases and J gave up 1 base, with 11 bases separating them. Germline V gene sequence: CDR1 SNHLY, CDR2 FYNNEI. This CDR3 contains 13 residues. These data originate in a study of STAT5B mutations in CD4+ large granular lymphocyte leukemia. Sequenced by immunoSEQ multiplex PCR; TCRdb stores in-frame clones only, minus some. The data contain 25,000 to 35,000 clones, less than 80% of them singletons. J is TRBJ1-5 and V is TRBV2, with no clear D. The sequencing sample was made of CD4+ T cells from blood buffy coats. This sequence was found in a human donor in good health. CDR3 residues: CATARESNQPQHF. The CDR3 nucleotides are TGTGCCACAGCGAGAGAAAGCAATCAGCCCCAGCATTTT.